The clone carrying this TCR beta chain has a handful of counts. Its antigen is currently unknown. This entry comes from a study of beta chain features in type 1 diabetes. Study context: Age and gender were similar between patients and healthy donors, as were cell yields. Researchers looked at 85 million to 110 million sorted cells across all samples. Points from the study as a whole: High-TCR-expressing cells could be over-represented by cDNA sequencing. Significant though moderate, a shortening of TCRB CDR3s appeared in all four CD4+ subsets of Type 1 diabetes patients.

cDNA synthesis used the whole RNA isolate, giving expressed TCRB sequences. The repertoire was sequenced with immunoSEQ multiplex PCR; TCRdb's copy has only in-frame clones and lacks some. The sample has approximately 400,000 clones; about 15% are singletons. The CDR3 spans 16 residues. Germline V gives CDR1 SEHNR, CDR2 FQNEAQ (reference sequence). Trimming stripped 5 bases from V and 5 bases from J, with 19 bases between. V and J are TRBV7-9 and TRBJ2-1, with D hard to call. Source material: naive CD4+ T cells from blood. The sequence came from a woman younger than 35 in good health. CDR3 protein: CASSLRSDPFNNEQFF. In DNA, the CDR3 is TGTGCCAGCAGCCTTCGGAGCGACCCCTTTAACAATGAGCAGTTCTTC.